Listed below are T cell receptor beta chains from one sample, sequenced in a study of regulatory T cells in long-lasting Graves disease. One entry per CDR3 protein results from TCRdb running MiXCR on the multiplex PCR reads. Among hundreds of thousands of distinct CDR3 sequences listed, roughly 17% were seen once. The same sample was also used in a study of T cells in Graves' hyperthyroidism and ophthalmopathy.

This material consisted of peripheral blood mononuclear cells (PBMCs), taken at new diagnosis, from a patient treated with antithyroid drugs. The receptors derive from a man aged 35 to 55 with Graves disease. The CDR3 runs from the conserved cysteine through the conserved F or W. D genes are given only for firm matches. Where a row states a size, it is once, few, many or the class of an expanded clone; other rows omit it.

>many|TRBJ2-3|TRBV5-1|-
CASSLVPTDTQYF
TGTGCCAGCAGCTTAGTTCCCACAGATACGCAGTATTTT
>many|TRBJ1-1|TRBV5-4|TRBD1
CASSGAGQGLTEAFF
TGTGCCAGCAGCGGGGCTGGACAGGGGTTGACTGAAGCTTTCTTT
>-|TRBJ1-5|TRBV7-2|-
CASSLGSGLSNQPQHF
TGTGCCAGCAGCTTAGGCTCCGGACTGAGCAATCAGCCCCAGCATTTT
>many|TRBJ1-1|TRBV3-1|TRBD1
CASSLRGGTEAFF
TGTGCCAGCAGCCTCAGGGGGGGGACTGAAGCTTTCTTT
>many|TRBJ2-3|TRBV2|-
CASSVRTDTQYF
TGTGCCAGCAGTGTTCGCACAGATACGCAGTATTTT
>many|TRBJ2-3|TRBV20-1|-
CSARDPRPDTQYF
TGCAGTGCTAGAGACCCTCGACCGGATACGCAGTATTTT
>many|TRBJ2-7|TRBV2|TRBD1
CASSITGTGIGEQYF
TGTGCCAGCAGTATAACCGGGACAGGGATAGGCGAGCAGTACTTC
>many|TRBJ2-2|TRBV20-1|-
CSAGRTAGELFF
TGCAGTGCTGGCAGGACAGCCGGGGAGCTGTTTTTT
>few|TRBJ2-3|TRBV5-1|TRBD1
CASSSRQGVTDTQYF
TGCGCCAGCAGCTCTAGACAGGGGGTAACAGATACGCAGTATTTT
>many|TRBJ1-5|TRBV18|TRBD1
CASSPGQGNQPQHF
TGCGCCAGCAGCCCGGGACAGGGCAATCAGCCCCAGCATTTT
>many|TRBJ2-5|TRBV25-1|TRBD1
CASSDGQGGWETQYF
TGTGCCAGCAGCGATGGACAGGGGGGTTGGGAGACCCAGTACTTC
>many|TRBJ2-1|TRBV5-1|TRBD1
CASSSGQTYNEQFF
TGCGCCAGCAGCTCGGGACAGACTTACAATGAGCAGTTCTTC
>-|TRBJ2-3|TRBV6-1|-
CASSERGGGGPDTQYF
TGTGCCAGCAGTGAAAGGGGAGGCGGGGGCCCCGATACGCAGTATTTT
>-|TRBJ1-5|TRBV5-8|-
CASSLVVRAKNQPQHF
TGTGCCAGCAGCTTGGTTGTCAGGGCAAAAAATCAGCCCCAGCATTTT
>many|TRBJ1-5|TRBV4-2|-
CASSQEVRPYQPQHF
TGTGCCAGCAGCCAAGAGGTTCGGCCTTATCAGCCCCAGCATTTT
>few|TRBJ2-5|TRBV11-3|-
CASSLGPSDQETQYF
TGTGCCAGCAGCTTGGGACCTTCTGACCAAGAGACCCAGTACTTC
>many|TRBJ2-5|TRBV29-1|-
CSVWGAGETQYF
TGCAGCGTTTGGGGGGCGGGGGAGACCCAGTACTTC
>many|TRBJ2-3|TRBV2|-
CASTVGDTQYF
TGTGCCAGCACCGTAGGAGATACGCAGTATTTT
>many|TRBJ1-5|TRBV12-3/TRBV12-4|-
CASSFQGLNQPQHF
TGTGCCAGCAGTTTTCAGGGGCTGAATCAGCCCCAGCATTTT
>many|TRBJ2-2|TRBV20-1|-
CSARSAGELFF
TGCAGTGCTAGGTCGGCCGGGGAGCTGTTTTTT
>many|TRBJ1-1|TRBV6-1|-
CASSVQEGTEAFF
TGTGCCAGCAGTGTACAGGAGGGCACTGAAGCTTTCTTT
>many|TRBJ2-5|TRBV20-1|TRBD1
CSADRGDIETQYF
TGCAGTGCCGACAGGGGGGACATAGAGACCCAGTACTTC
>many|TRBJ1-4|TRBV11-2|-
CASSFTYEGGGNEKLFF
TGTGCCAGCAGCTTCACCTATGAGGGTGGGGGTAATGAAAAACTGTTTTTT
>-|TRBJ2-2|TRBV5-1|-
CASSLALWANTGELFF
TGCGCCAGCAGCTTGGCCCTATGGGCCAACACCGGGGAGCTGTTTTTC
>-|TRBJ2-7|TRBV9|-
CASSVEGPTGQYF
TGTGCCAGCAGCGTAGAGGGGCCCACGGGGCAGTACTTC
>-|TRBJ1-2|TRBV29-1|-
CSVAGVVGEYGYTF
TGCAGCGTTGCGGGTGTCGTCGGGGAGTATGGCTACACCTTC
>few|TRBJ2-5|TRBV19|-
CASSPAGTSRETQYF
TGTGCCAGTAGTCCCGCCGGGACATCTAGGGAGACCCAGTACTTC
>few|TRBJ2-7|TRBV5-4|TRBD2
CASSMGLAGGEQYF
TGTGCCAGCAGCATGGGACTAGCGGGGGGCGAGCAGTACTTC
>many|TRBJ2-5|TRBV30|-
CAWSRDTETQYF
TGTGCCTGGAGCCGGGACACTGAGACCCAGTACTTC
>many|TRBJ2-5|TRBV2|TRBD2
CASSEQRGGLGTQYF
TGTGCCAGCAGTGAACAGCGGGGGGGCCTCGGGACCCAGTACTTC
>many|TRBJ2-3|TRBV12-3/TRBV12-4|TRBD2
CASSFVAGGTRSTDTQYF
TGTGCCAGCAGTTTTGTAGCGGGGGGTACTCGGAGCACAGATACGCAGTATTTT
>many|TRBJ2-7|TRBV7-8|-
CASSLDTLYEQYF
TGTGCCAGCAGCTTGGACACCCTGTACGAGCAGTACTTC
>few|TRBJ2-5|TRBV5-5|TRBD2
CASSFSGGIIRGETQYF
TGTGCCAGCAGCTTTAGCGGGGGGATTATCCGGGGAGAGACCCAGTACTTC
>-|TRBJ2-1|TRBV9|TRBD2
CASSTSGGSYNEQFF
TGTGCCAGCAGCACATCGGGGGGGAGCTACAATGAGCAGTTCTTC
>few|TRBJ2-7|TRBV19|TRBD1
CASSMRFVGQGYEQYF
TGTGCCAGTAGTATGAGGTTCGTGGGACAGGGCTACGAGCAGTACTTC
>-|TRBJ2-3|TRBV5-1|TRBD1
CASSRGQAQGTDTQYF
TGCGCCAGCAGCCGGGGACAGGCCCAAGGCACAGATACGCAGTATTTT
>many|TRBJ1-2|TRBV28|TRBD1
CASSGTAFYGYTF
TGTGCCAGCAGTGGGACAGCATTCTATGGCTACACCTTC
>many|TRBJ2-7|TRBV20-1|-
CSARFRTGTKPYEQYF
TGCAGTGCCCGCTTCCGTACCGGGACAAAACCCTACGAGCAGTACTTC
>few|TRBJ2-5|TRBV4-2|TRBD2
CASSQRRASGEQETQYF
TGTGCCAGCAGCCAACGGAGGGCTAGCGGGGAACAAGAGACCCAGTACTTC
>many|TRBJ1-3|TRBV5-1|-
CASSLDSVSGNTIYF
TGTGCCAGCAGCCTGGACTCCGTCTCTGGAAACACCATATATTTT
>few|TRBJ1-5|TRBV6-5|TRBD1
CASSSHAGTGTNQPQHF
TGTGCCAGCAGTTCCCACGCCGGGACAGGGACCAATCAGCCCCAGCATTTT
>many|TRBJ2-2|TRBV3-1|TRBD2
CASSRRLAGSLTGELFF
TGTGCCAGCAGCCGACGACTAGCGGGGTCTCTCACCGGGGAGCTGTTTTTT
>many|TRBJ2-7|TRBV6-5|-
CASSYSILTATYEQYF
TGTGCCAGCAGTTACTCGATTCTAACTGCCACCTACGAGCAGTACTTC
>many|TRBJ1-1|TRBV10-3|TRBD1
CAISRQGAGNTEAFF
TGTGCCATCAGTCGACAGGGGGCTGGGAACACTGAAGCTTTCTTT
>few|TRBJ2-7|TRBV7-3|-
CASSLTVVSTYEQYF
TGTGCCAGCAGCTTAACCGTCGTATCTACCTACGAGCAGTACTTC
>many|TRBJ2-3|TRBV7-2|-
CASSVFADTQYF
TGTGCCAGCAGCGTATTTGCAGATACGCAGTATTTT
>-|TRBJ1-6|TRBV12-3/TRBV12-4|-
CASSLRRPVESPLHF
TGTGCCAGCAGTTTGAGACGGCCCGTGGAGTCACCCCTCCACTTT
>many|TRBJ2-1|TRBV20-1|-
CSAREGGYNEQFF
TGCAGTGCTAGAGAGGGGGGCTACAATGAGCAGTTCTTC
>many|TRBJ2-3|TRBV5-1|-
CASSARQATDTQYF
TGCGCCAGCAGCGCGAGACAGGCTACAGATACGCAGTATTTT
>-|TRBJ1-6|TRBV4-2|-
CASSQGDGPYNSPLHF
TGTGCCAGCAGCCAAGGGGATGGACCCTATAATTCACCCCTCCACTTT
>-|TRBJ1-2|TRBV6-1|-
CASSEVGGRSYGYTF
TGTGCCAGCAGTGAAGTCGGGGGCAGATCCTATGGCTACACCTTC
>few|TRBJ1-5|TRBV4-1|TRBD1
CASSQGTVQPQHF
TGCGCCAGCAGCCAGGGGACAGTCCAGCCCCAGCATTTT
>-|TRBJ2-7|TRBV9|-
CASSVVAGGLAEQYF
TGTGCCAGCAGCGTAGTGGCAGGGGGGTTGGCCGAGCAGTACTTC
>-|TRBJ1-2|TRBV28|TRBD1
CASSSGTVRGYTF
TGTGCCAGCAGTTCCGGGACAGTTCGTGGCTACACCTTC
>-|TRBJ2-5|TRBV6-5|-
CASSYSGNYFQETQYF
TGTGCCAGCAGTTACTCTGGTAACTACTTTCAAGAGACCCAGTACTTC
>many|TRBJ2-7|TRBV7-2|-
CASSLDGTFYEQYF
TGTGCCAGCAGCTTAGACGGGACCTTCTACGAGCAGTACTTC